This T cell receptor beta chain was obtained from a study of shared clonotypes between healthy human individuals. Each subset's genomic DNA was shared equally among a number of immunoSEQ plates. As processed by the authors: Filtering of immunoSEQ junctional sequences could not match full-length read filtering. Generated by immunoSEQ multiplex PCR, the TCRdb table keeps only in-frame clones and is missing some. V, J and clone size derive from that table, while D and trimming were established from the DNA sequence. The sample includes 2 million to 2.5 million clones, over 90% of them seen just once. Germline values: CDR1 SGDLS, CDR2 YYNGEE. V was shortened by 0 bases and J by 3 bases, with 13 bases between the two germline ends. CDR3 size: 15 residues.

The chain employs TRBV9 and TRBJ2-7, with D perhaps given as TRBD1 or TRBD2 (5 bases each). Material: naive CD4+ T cells from PBMCs. Subset noted: CD45RA+ positively selected. This clonotype was sampled from a man aged 18 to 35 in good health. Some clones in this sample may be carry-over from other donors' samples. CDR3 nucleotides: TGTGCCAGCAGCGTAGGGGGGAGTACGGTCTACGAGCAGTACTTC. Its protein is CASSVGGSTVYEQYF.